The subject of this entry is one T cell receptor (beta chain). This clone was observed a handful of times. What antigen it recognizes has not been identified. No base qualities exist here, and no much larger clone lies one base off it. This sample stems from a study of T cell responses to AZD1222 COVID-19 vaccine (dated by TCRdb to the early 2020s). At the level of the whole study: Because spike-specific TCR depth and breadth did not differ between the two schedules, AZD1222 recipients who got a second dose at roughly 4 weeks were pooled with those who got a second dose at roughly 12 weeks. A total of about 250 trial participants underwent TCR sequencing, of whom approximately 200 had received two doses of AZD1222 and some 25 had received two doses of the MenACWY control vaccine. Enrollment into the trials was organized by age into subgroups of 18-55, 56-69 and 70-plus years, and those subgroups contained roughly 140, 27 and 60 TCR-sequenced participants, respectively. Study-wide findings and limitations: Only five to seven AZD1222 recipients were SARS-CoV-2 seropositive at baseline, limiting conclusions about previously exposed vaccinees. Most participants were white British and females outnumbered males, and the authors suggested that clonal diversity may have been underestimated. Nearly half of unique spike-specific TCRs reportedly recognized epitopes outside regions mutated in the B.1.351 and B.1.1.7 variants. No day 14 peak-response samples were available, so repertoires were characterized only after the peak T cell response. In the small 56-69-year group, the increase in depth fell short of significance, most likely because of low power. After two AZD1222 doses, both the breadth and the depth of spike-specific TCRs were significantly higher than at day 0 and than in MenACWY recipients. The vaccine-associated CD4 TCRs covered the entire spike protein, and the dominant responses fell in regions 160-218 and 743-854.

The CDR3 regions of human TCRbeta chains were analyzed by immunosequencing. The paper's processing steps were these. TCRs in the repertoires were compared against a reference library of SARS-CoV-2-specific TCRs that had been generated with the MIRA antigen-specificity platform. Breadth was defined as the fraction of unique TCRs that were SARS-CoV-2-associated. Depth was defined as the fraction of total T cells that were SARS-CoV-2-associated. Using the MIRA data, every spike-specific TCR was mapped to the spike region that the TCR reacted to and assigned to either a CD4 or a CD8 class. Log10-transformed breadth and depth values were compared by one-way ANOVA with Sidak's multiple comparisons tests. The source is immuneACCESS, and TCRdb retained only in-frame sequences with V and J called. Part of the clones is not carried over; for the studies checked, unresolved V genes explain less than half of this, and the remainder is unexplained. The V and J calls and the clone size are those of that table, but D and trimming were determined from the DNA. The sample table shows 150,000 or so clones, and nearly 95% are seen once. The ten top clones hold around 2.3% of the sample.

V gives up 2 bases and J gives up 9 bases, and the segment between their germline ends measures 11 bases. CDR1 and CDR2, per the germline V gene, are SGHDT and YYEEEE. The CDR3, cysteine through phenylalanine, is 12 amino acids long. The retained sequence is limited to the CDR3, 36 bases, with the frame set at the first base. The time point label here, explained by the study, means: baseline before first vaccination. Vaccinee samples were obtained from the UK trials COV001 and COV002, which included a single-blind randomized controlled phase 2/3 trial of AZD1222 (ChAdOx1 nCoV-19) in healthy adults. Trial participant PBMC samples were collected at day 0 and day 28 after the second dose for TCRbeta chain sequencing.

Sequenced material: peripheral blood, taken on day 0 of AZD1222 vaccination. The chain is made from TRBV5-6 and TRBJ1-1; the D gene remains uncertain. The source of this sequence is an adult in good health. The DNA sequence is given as TGTGCCAGCAGCTTAATGACACAGAAAGCTTTCTTT. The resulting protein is CASSLMTQKAFF.